This TCR beta chain emerged from a study of OX40 agonist ivuxolimab in advanced cancers. Whole-study findings and limits: In the expanded peripheral T cells, antigen specificity was never determined.

The V gene's germline CDR1 is SGHDT and CDR2 YYEEEE. The CDR3 runs 15 residues. J gave up 6 bases and V 3 bases, and 9 bases lay outside the gene matches. This clone was detected once. The antigen remains unidentified. Method: immunoSEQ multiplex PCR; TCRdb's copy keeps in-frame clones and lacks some. The sample shows more than 40,000 clones, 85% to 90% of them seen only once. This clonotype was sampled from an adult with an advanced solid tumor such as melanoma, head and neck, liver or kidney cancer. This chain uses TRBV5-6 with TRBJ1-5, with 7 positions matching TRBD1. This specimen consisted of CD4+ or CD8+ T cells sorted from blood, obtained in a trial of the OX40 agonist ivuxolimab. The CDR3 DNA is TGTGCCAGCAGCTACCAATCAGGGGGGGGTCAGCCCCAGCATTTT. This translates into CASSYQSGGGQPQHF.